This T cell receptor beta chain appears in the sequencing data of a study of blood T cell repertoires in COVID-19. In the study overall: Whether acute or convalescent, the COVID-19 samples came from the United States, Italy and Spain. Sources were T cells, B-cell-depleted T cells, or PBMCs; the material itself was cDNA or gDNA.

Trimming cost V 2 bases and J 2 bases; bases outside gene matches: 6. The germline V gene encodes CDR1 ENHRY and CDR2 SYGVKD. This CDR3 spans 16 amino acids. Source study methods: Estimation of nucleated cell counts was performed using reference gene primer amplification. The protocol was immunoSEQ multiplex PCR, while the TCRdb copy is restricted to in-frame clones and leaves out a portion. V and J calls and clone size are given by that table; D and trimming were obtained from the DNA. Here the sample spans 150,000 to 200,000 clones, around 82% being singletons. The chain combines TRBV10-3 with TRBJ2-3; TRBD1 agrees at 8 bases. Material for sequencing was peripheral blood. The receptor was isolated from a woman of 80 years or more with acute or convalescent COVID-19. CDR3 nucleotide sequence: TGTGCCATCAGTGAGGGACAGGGAATCCCCACAGATACGCAGTATTTT. It is translated as CAISEGQGIPTDTQYF.